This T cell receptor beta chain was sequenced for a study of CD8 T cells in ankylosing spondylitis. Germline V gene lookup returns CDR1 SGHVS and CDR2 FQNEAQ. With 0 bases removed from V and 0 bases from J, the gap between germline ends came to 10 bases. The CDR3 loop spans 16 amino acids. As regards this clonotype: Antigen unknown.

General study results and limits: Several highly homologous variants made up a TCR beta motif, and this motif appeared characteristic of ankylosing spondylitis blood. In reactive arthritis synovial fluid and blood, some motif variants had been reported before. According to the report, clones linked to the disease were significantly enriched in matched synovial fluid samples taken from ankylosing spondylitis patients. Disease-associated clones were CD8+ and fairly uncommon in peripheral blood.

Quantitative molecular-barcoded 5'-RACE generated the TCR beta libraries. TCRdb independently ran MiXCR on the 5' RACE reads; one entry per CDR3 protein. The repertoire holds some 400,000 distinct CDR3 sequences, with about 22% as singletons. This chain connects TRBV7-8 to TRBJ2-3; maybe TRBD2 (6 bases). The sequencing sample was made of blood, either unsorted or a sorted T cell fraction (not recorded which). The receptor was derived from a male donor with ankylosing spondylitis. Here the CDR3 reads CASSLAILASTDTQYF. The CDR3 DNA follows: TGTGCCAGCAGCTTAGCTATACTAGCCAGCACAGATACGCAGTATTTT.